The 22 T cell receptor beta chains below were found in one sample sequenced in a study of blood T cell repertoires in COVID-19. Using immunoSEQ multiplex PCR, the repertoire was profiled, and TCRdb retains in-frame clones only, with some absent. The repertoire consists of around 39,000 clones, with approximately 88% occurring once and the leading ten covering about 9.8%. The sample consisted of peripheral blood. Receptors originate from a human donor in a cohort sampled during active COVID-19.

The chain links TRBV7-2 to TRBJ1-5; D is possibly TRBD1 (6 bases). V was shortened by 5 bases and J by 3 bases, with 20 bases between the two germline ends. The length of the CDR3 is 17 residues. CDR1 and CDR2 from the germline V gene are SGHTA and FQGNSA. Here the CDR3 reads CASSVRGGPGSNQPQHF. The CDR3 DNA sequence: TGTGCCAGCAGCGTACGGGGGGGCCCGGGATCCAATCAGCCCCAGCATTTT.

The DNA of the CDR3 is TGTGCCAGCACGCAGGGTCCCTATGGCTACACCTTC. This sequence encodes CASTQGPYGYTF. V gene TRBV6-5 combines with J gene TRBJ1-2; possible D gene TRBD1, 5 bases. CDR1 MNHEY and CDR2 SVGAGI come from the germline V gene. The length of the CDR3 is 12 residues. Between the trimmed V and J ends, which lost 7 bases and 4 bases, there was a span of 10 bases.

The chain carries TRBV4-3 and TRBJ1-2, with 7 bases that match TRBD1. There are 15 residues in the CDR3. Looked up from germline, CDR1 is LGHNA and CDR2 is YSLEER. V shed 0 bases and J 0 bases; nucleotides not matched to a gene: 1. CDR3 nucleotide sequence: TGCGCCAGCAGCCAAGAGGGACAGACTAACTATGGCTACACCTTC. Protein product: CASSQEGQTNYGYTF.

The rearrangement uses TRBV5-1 and TRBJ2-5, with a possible D match to TRBD1 (6 bases). Germline CDR1 SGHRS, CDR2 YFSETQ. The germline V and J ends were trimmed by 1 base and 4 bases, with 11 bases remaining between them. The CDR3 loop spans 14 amino acids. The CDR3 protein is CASSLMGAGETQYF. The DNA for the CDR3 is TGCGCCAGCAGCTTGATGGGGGCGGGAGAGACCCAGTACTTC.

The chain couples TRBV7-9 to TRBJ2-7; 7 nucleotides align to TRBD1. This CDR3 has 15 amino acids. Germline V gene data show CDR1 as SEHNR and CDR2 as FQNEAQ (reference sequence). V lost 1 base to trimming and J lost 4 bases; unmatched junction nucleotides: 7. The CDR3 loop reads CASSLVTGQVYEQYF. Written as DNA, the CDR3 is TGTGCCAGCAGCTTAGTGACAGGACAGGTATACGAGCAGTACTTC.

In this sample, this clone turned up a few times. The chain joins TRBV29-1 to TRBJ2-5; D not resolved. Trimming took off 4 bases at V and 1 base at J, with 13 bases between the two ends. Germline V gene sequence: CDR1 SQVTM, CDR2 ANQGSEA. There are 14 residues in the CDR3. The CDR3 DNA sequence: TGCAGCGTTGGAAGTCGGGTCTCCCAAGAGACCCAGTACTTC. Protein sequence: CSVGSRVSQETQYF.

The chain couples TRBV5-1 to TRBJ2-3; D might be TRBD1 (5 bases). The CDR3 covers 16 residues. The V gene's germline CDR1 is SGHRS and CDR2 YFSETQ. V was pared by 0 bases and J by 2 bases, with 13 bases between. The CDR3 nucleotides read TGCGCCAGCAGCTTGGCCTCAGGGTCTAACACAGATACGCAGTATTTT. This sequence encodes CASSLASGSNTDTQYF.

The V call is TRBV27, the J call TRBJ1-2; TRBD1 matches 7 bases. Germline CDR1 reads MNHEY; CDR2 reads SMNVEV (reference sequence). Trimming took 5 bases from V and 0 from J; bases not matched to a gene: 3. This CDR3 is 14 amino acids long. The chain's CDR3 is CASSDTGANYGYTF. The CDR3 DNA sequence: TGTGCCAGCAGTGACACAGGGGCTAACTATGGCTACACCTTC.

The V call is TRBV7-2, the J call TRBJ2-1; D gene uncertain. Germline assignment: CDR1 SGHTA and CDR2 FQGNSA. The CDR3 is 16 residues long. The V end was cut by 1 base, the J end by 4 bases, with 14 bases between. CDR3 residues: CASSLGTQIPYNEQFF. The CDR3 DNA reads TGTGCCAGCAGCTTAGGTACACAAATCCCATACAATGAGCAGTTCTTC.

This chain uses TRBV4-3 with TRBJ2-1; TRBD1 matches 7 bases. Germline trimming cut 4 bases from V and 10 bases from J; bases unmatched to any gene: 16. The germline CDR1 and CDR2 sequences are LGHNA and YSLEER. This CDR3 is built from 16 residues. Here the CDR3 DNA reads TGCGCCAGCAGCCGCCAAAGGGGGATCGACAGGGAAGAGCAGTTCTTC. Its translation is CASSRQRGIDREEQFF.

This chain uses TRBV6-1 with TRBJ2-1; 9 positions agree with TRBD1. V gave up 3 bases and J gave up 2 bases; unmatched junction bases: 2. Germline V CDR1 and CDR2: MNHNS, SASEGT. The CDR3 contains 15 residues. CDR3 sequence reads: CASSEGQGPYNEQFF. The CDR3 DNA reads as TGTGCCAGCAGTGAGGGACAGGGACCCTACAATGAGCAGTTCTTC.

This clone has more than one count but fewer than ten. This chain uses TRBV7-2 with TRBJ2-7, with 11 bases matching TRBD1. With 6 bases clipped from V and 9 bases from J, the junction kept 4 bases outside the gene matches. CDR1 and CDR2 (germline): SGHTA, FQGNSA. The CDR3 contains 12 residues. As DNA, the CDR3 is TGTGCCAGCAGAGCGGGACAGGGGGTGCAGTACTTC. Translated: CASRAGQGVQYF.

This chain links TRBV6-5 with TRBJ2-1, with TRBD2 matching over 8 bases. This CDR3 has 14 residues. CDR1 and CDR2 from the germline V gene are MNHEY and SVGAGI. The J segment lost 9 bases and the V segment lost 0 bases, leaving 4 bases of the junction unmatched. CDR3 in amino acids: CASSYSTAGGEQFF. The CDR3 region has the DNA TGTGCCAGCAGTTACTCGACGGCGGGAGGTGAGCAGTTCTTC.

DNA of the CDR3: TGTGCCAGCTCATCGCGACAGGGACGAAGAAGAGATACGCAGTATTTT. Translated, it gives CASSSRQGRRRDTQYF. The gene calls are TRBV18 and TRBJ2-3; 7 nucleotides match TRBD1. The V gene's germline CDR1 is KGHSH and CDR2 LQKENI. J was trimmed by 5 bases and V by 5 bases; bases with no gene match: 13. The CDR3 covers 16 residues. Looking up the rest from reference TRBV18 and TRBJ2-3 gives the full variable domain: NAGVMQNPRHLVRRRGQEARLRCSPMKGHSHVYWYRQLPEEGLKFMVYLQKENIIDESGMPKERFSAEFPKEGPSILRIQQVVRGDSAAYFCASSSRQGRRRDTQYFGPGTRLTVL.

The chain is built from TRBV4-3 and TRBJ1-3; maybe TRBD1 (5 bases). Germline V CDR1 and CDR2: LGHNA, YSLEER. Trimming removed 4 bases from V and 4 bases from J, with 17 bases in between. The CDR3 length is 16 residues. This CDR3 is CASSPRSAGVGNTIYF. In DNA form, the CDR3 reads TGCGCCAGCAGCCCCCGATCGGCGGGGGTCGGAAACACCATATATTTT.

The V gene is TRBV27, the J gene TRBJ2-1; 10 positions agree with TRBD2. The CDR3 is made up of 20 amino acids. Germline CDR1 MNHEY, CDR2 SMNVEV (reference sequence). The ends lost 5 bases at V and 1 base at J; junction bases unmatched: 17. Here the CDR3 reads CASSATSGLATRSSYNEQFF. CDR3 DNA: TGTGCCAGCAGTGCAACATCGGGACTAGCGACACGCTCGTCCTACAATGAGCAGTTCTTC.

This clone occurred once. The chain has TRBV28 and TRBJ1-1; TRBD1 might be the D (5 bases). The CDR3 totals 12 residues. The germline CDR1 and CDR2 sequences are MDHEN and SYDVKM. V was clipped by 3 bases and J by 7 bases, with 9 bases between them. The CDR3 DNA reads TGTGCCAGCAGTTTGCTCCAGGGTGAAGCTTTCTTT. Translating gives CASSLLQGEAFF.

The chain is built from TRBV7-2 and TRBJ2-2, with D tentatively TRBD2 (5 bases). V was trimmed by 5 bases and J by 2 bases, leaving 9 bases between them. Per germline, CDR1 SGHTA and CDR2 FQGNSA. This CDR3 has 14 residues. For the CDR3, the DNA is TGTGCCAGCAGCCAGGACTTCAACACCGGGGAGCTGTTTTTT. Amino acids: CASSQDFNTGELFF.

This rearrangement joins TRBV19 to TRBJ1-2; 7 positions agree with TRBD1. CDR3 length equals 16 residues. The germline V gene encodes CDR1 LNHDA and CDR2 SQIVND (reference sequence). V shed 1 base and J 6 bases; nucleotides not matched to a gene: 11. CDR3 protein: CASSIVSPQGVDGYTF. CDR3 sequence (DNA): TGTGCCAGTAGTATAGTTTCCCCGCAGGGGGTCGATGGCTACACCTTC.

This clone showed up just a few times. The rearrangement joins TRBV6-5 to TRBJ1-6; D is possibly TRBD1 (6 bases). V lost 7 bases, J lost 7 bases, and 17 bases lay in between. The CDR3 has 15 amino acids. The germline V gene encodes CDR1 MNHEY and CDR2 SVGAGI. The CDR3 protein is CASKLQGFRNSPLHF. The CDR3 region has the DNA TGTGCCAGCAAACTTCAGGGGTTCAGGAATTCACCCCTCCACTTT.

A single count supports this clone. V usage is TRBV18 and J usage is TRBJ2-7; D is perhaps TRBD1 (6 bases). The CDR3 extends over 14 amino acids. In germline, CDR1 is KGHSH, CDR2 LQKENI. Trimming left V 2 bases short and J 6 bases short, with 14 bases between. The CDR3 DNA is TGTGCCAGCTCACCAATCCCAGGGGTGAGCGAGCAGTACTTC. The encoded protein is CASSPIPGVSEQYF.

Concerning this clone itself: One end of the junction does not line up with germline, which may come from a read error. The chain links TRBV6-2 or TRBV6-3 to TRBJ2-1, with D tentatively TRBD1 (6 bases). This CDR3 is 11 amino acids long. Per the germline V gene, CDR1 is MNHEY and CDR2 is SVGEGT. The CDR3 DNA sequence: TGTGCCAGCAGCCTCGGGACAAAGGGTGTCTTC. Translation gives CASSLGTKGVF.